The rows below give T cell receptor beta chains drawn from one sample of a study of T cell responses to AZD1222 COVID-19 vaccine. Clones were sequenced by immunoSEQ multiplex PCR, and TCRdb holds only the in-frame ones, with some missing. The data show under 200,000 clones, over 90% seen once. The sample was peripheral blood, taken on day 0 of AZD1222 vaccination. The receptors were gathered from an adult in good health. CDR3s include the opening cysteine and the closing phenylalanine or tryptophan. The D gene is left open where the match is weak. Clone sizes are given selectively: once, few, many, or a class where the clone is expanded.

CDR3: CASSSPGIPFSDTQYF
DNA: TGTGCCAGCAGCTCCCCCGGGATCCCATTTTCAGATACGCAGTATTTT
D: NA
length: 16
J: TRBJ2-3
size: NA
V: TRBV11-2

CDR3: CASSSQLWPNTEAFF
DNA: TGTGCCAGCAGCTCTCAACTATGGCCGAACACTGAAGCTTTCTTT
D: NA
length: 15
J: TRBJ1-1
size: NA
V: TRBV11-2

CDR3: CASSAQLNQPQHF
DNA: TGCGCCAGCAGTGCCCAACTCAATCAGCCCCAGCATTTT
D: NA
length: 13
J: TRBJ1-5
size: NA
V: TRBV10-1

CDR3: CSASRKRLVQNYEQYF
DNA: TGCAGTGCTAGTAGGAAAAGACTGGTGCAAAATTACGAGCAGTACTTC
D: NA
length: 16
J: TRBJ2-7
size: once
V: TRBV20-1

CDR3: CSVEVLAGAGAFEQFF
DNA: TGCAGCGTTGAAGTACTAGCGGGAGCAGGGGCCTTTGAGCAGTTCTTC
D: TRBD2
length: 16
J: TRBJ2-1
size: NA
V: TRBV29-1

CDR3: CASSPISNPYGRETQYF
DNA: TGTGCCAGCTCACCCATTTCTAATCCCTACGGTCGGGAGACCCAGTACTTC
D: NA
length: 17
J: TRBJ2-5
size: NA
V: TRBV18

CDR3: CASSGGADTQYF
DNA: TGCGCCAGCTCCGGGGGGGCCGATACGCAGTATTTT
D: TRBD2
length: 12
J: TRBJ2-3
size: NA
V: TRBV10-2

CDR3: CASSYSEGPRGTEAFF
DNA: TGCGCCAGCAGCTATTCTGAGGGTCCTCGAGGCACTGAAGCTTTCTTT
D: NA
length: 16
J: TRBJ1-1
size: once
V: TRBV5-1

CDR3: CASSQGQGLAKLFF
DNA: TGTGCCAGCAGCCAAGGACAGGGACTCGCAAAACTGTTTTTT
D: TRBD1
length: 14
J: TRBJ1-4
size: NA
V: TRBV5-5

CDR3: CASTEAAPNTGELFF
DNA: TGTGCCAGTACCGAGGCGGCCCCTAACACCGGGGAGCTGTTTTTT
D: NA
length: 15
J: TRBJ2-2
size: NA
V: TRBV19

CDR3: CASSLRGDSDSDYGYTF
DNA: TGTGCCAGCAGCCTTAGGGGGGATTCGGATTCGGACTATGGCTACACCTTC
D: NA
length: 17
J: TRBJ1-2
size: NA
V: TRBV4-2

CDR3: CAMGAVEAFF
DNA: TGTGCCATGGGTGCGGTTGAAGCTTTCTTT
D: NA
length: 10
J: TRBJ1-1
size: NA
V: TRBV19

CDR3: CASSYGRTSYEQYF
DNA: TGTGCCAGCAGTTACGGACGGACCTCCTACGAGCAGTACTTC
D: NA
length: 14
J: TRBJ2-7
size: NA
V: TRBV6-5

CDR3: CSVEDLRGLENEQFF
DNA: TGCAGCGTTGAAGATCTAAGGGGTCTGGAGAATGAGCAGTTCTTC
D: NA
length: 15
J: TRBJ2-1
size: NA
V: TRBV29-1

CDR3: CASCPGTGGFNTIYF
DNA: TGCGCCAGTTGTCCCGGGACAGGGGGTTTCAACACCATATATTTT
D: TRBD1
length: 15
J: TRBJ1-3
size: NA
V: TRBV5-1

CDR3: CSARGGDGYTF
DNA: TGCAGCGCACGAGGGGGGGATGGCTACACCTTC
D: NA
length: 11
J: TRBJ1-2
size: NA
V: TRBV29-1

CDR3: CASSTYQGQPQHF
DNA: TGTGCCAGTAGTACCTATCAGGGTCAGCCCCAGCATTTT
D: NA
length: 13
J: TRBJ1-5
size: NA
V: TRBV19

CDR3: CASIRTWETEAFF
DNA: TGTGCCAGCATAAGGACCTGGGAGACTGAAGCTTTCTTT
D: NA
length: 13
J: TRBJ1-1
size: NA
V: TRBV5-5

CDR3: CATSRAWQETQYF
DNA: TGTGCCACCAGCAGAGCCTGGCAAGAGACCCAGTACTTC
D: NA
length: 13
J: TRBJ2-5
size: NA
V: TRBV15

CDR3: CASSQAGDSSPNTGELFF
DNA: TGCGCCAGCAGCCAAGCCGGGGACAGTTCCCCGAACACCGGGGAGCTGTTTTTT
D: TRBD1
length: 18
J: TRBJ2-2
size: NA
V: TRBV4-1

CDR3: CASRRGTEIYSPLHF
DNA: TGTGCCAGTAGGCGGGGGACAGAGATATATTCACCCCTCCACTTT
D: TRBD1
length: 15
J: TRBJ1-6
size: NA
V: TRBV19

CDR3: CAWVPRGAPVFPTDTQYF
DNA: TGTGCCTGGGTCCCCAGGGGGGCGCCGGTTTTTCCCACAGATACGCAGTATTTT
D: NA
length: 18
J: TRBJ2-3
size: NA
V: TRBV30

CDR3: CASSSGGEQFF
DNA: TGTGCTTCATCTAGCGGGGGGGAGCAGTTCTTC
D: TRBD2
length: 11
J: TRBJ2-1
size: NA
V: TRBV12-3/TRBV12-4

CDR3: CASSENIGATNEKLFF
DNA: TGTGCCAGCAGTGAAAATATTGGAGCAACTAATGAAAAACTGTTTTTT
D: NA
length: 16
J: TRBJ1-4
size: NA
V: TRBV6-1